This record concerns one T cell receptor beta chain sequence. The data stem from a study of blood T cell repertoires in COVID-19. Looking at the study overall: From the United States, Italy and Spain came samples of acute and convalescent COVID-19. The cDNA or gDNA used as material had been derived from T cells, B-cell-depleted T cells, or PBMCs.

The V end was cut by 4 bases, the J end by 5 bases, with 17 bases between. CDR3 length: 16 residues. The germline V gene encodes CDR1 MNHNS and CDR2 SASEGT. In the original workflow: Counts of nucleated cells, estimated from reference gene primer amplification, were obtained. Only in-frame clones appear in the TCRdb table, and some are missing; sequencing was by immunoSEQ multiplex PCR. V and J calls and clone size are given by that table; D and trimming were obtained from the DNA. The sample shows around 140,000 clones, about nine tenths of them seen only once. V usage is TRBV6-1 and J usage is TRBJ1-4, with a possible D match to TRBD1 (5 bases). The source is a man older than 75 with acute or convalescent COVID-19. The sample consisted of peripheral blood. CDR3 coding DNA: TGTGCCAGCAGTGCTCAAGTTCGGGGGGGAAATGAAAAACTGTTTTTT. Residues: CASSAQVRGGNEKLFF.